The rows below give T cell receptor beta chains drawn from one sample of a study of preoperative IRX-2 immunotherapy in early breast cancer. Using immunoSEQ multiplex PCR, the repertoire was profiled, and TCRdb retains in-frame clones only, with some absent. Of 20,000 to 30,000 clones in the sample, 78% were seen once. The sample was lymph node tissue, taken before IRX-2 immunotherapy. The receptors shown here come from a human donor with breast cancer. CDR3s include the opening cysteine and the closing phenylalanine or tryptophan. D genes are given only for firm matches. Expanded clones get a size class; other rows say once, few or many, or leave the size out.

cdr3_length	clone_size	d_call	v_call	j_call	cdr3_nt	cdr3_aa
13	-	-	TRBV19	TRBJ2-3	TGTGCGAGTAATGGGGGGTTCACAGATACGCAGTATTTT	CASNGGFTDTQYF
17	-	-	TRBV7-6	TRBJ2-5	TGTGCCAGCACCATTCCTGGACAGAGAGGGTACCAAGAGACCCAGTACTTC	CASTIPGQRGYQETQYF
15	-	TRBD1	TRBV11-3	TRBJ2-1	TGTGCCAGCAGCTACGGGACAGGGTCTTACAATGAGCAGTTCTTC	CASSYGTGSYNEQFF
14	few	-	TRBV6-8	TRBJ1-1	TGTGCCAGCAGTTACTCAGGTGGTTACTCTGAAGCTTTCTTT	CASSYSGGYSEAFF
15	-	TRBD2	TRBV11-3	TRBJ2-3	TGTGCCAGCAGCCTGAGGCCTAGCGGGGGAAATACGCAGTATTTT	CASSLRPSGGNTQYF
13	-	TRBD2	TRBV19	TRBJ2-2	TGTGCCAGTAGTCCAGGGAGGGCCGGGGAGCTGTTTTTT	CASSPGRAGELFF
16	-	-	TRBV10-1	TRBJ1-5	TGCGCCAGCAGTGAAAGGGTGGCCGGGGGCAATCAGCCCCAGCATTTT	CASSERVAGGNQPQHF
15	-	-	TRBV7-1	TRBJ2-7	TGTGCCAGCAGCCCCGGGACCCGAAGGGGGTACGAGCAGTACTTC	CASSPGTRRGYEQYF
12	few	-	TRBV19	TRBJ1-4	TGTGCCAGTAGGTCAGGGGCTGAAAAACTGTTTTTT	CASRSGAEKLFF
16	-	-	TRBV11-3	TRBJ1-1	TGTGCCAGCAGCTTAGGCGGACACGCGGGGAACACTGAAGCTTTCTTT	CASSLGGHAGNTEAFF
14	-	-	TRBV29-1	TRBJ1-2	TGCAGCGTGGCGGGACACCGGGTGAACTATGGCTACACCTTC	CSVAGHRVNYGYTF
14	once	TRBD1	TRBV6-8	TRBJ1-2	TGTGCCATCAGAGGGACAGATTCCAACTATGGCTACACCTTC	CAIRGTDSNYGYTF
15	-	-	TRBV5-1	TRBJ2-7	TGCGCCAGCAGCCCCAGACAGGGAGGGTCCTACGAGCAGTACTTC	CASSPRQGGSYEQYF
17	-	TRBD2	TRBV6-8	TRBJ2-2	TGTGCCAGCAGTACGCCCTTTAGCGGGGGGAACACCGGGGAGCTGTTTTTT	CASSTPFSGGNTGELFF
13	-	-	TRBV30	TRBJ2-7	TGTGCCTGGAGACCACGAAACTCCTACGAGCAGTACTTC	CAWRPRNSYEQYF
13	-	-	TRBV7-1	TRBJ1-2	TGTGCCAGCAGGGCTAGCGGGGGTAATGGCTACACCTTC	CASRASGGNGYTF